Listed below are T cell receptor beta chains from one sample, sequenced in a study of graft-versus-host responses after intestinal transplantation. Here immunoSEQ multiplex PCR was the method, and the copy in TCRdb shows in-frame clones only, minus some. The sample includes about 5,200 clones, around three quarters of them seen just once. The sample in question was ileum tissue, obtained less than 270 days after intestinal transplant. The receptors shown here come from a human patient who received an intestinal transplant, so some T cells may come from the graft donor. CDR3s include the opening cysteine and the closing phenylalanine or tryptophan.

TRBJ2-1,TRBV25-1,CASSGQGWLNEQFF
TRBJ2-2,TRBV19,CASSIWGAGELFF
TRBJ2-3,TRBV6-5,CASSRTQGRADTQYF
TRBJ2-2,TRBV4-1,CASSQNRGGELFF
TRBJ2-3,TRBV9,CASSVVLGPQYF
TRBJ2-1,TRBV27,CAIGGVRGNEQFF
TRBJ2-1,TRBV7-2,CASSAERLGYNEQFF
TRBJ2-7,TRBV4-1,CASSQDAYEQYF
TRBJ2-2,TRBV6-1,CASTQRVNTGELFF
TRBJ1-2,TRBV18,CASSLRQSYGYTF
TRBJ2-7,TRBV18,CASSRGTSGGGSYEQYF
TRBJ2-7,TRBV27,CASRPSIGQGQQYF
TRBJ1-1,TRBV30,CAWTRTGEAFF